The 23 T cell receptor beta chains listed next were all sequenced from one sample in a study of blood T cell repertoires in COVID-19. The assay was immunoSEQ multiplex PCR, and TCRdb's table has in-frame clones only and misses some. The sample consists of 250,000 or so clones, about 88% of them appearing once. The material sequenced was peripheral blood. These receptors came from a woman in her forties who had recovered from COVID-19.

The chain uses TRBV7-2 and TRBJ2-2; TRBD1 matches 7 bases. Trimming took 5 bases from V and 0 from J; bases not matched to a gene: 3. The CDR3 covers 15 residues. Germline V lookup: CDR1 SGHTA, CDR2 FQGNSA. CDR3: CASSPGQTNTGELFF. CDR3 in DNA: TGTGCCAGCAGCCCGGGACAGACGAACACCGGGGAGCTGTTTTTT. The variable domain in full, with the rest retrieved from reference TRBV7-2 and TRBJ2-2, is GAGVSQSPSNKVTEKGKDVELRCDPISGHTALYWYRQSLGQGLEFLIYFQGNSAPDKSGLPSDRFSAERTGGSVSTLTIQRTQQEDSAVYLCASSPGQTNTGELFFGEGSRLTVL.

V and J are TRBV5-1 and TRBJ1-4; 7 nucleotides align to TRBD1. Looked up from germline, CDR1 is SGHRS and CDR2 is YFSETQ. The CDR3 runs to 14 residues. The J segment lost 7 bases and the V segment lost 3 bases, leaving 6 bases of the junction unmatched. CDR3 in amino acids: CASSSQGISEKLFF. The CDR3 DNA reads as TGCGCCAGCAGCTCACAGGGGATAAGTGAAAAACTGTTTTTT.

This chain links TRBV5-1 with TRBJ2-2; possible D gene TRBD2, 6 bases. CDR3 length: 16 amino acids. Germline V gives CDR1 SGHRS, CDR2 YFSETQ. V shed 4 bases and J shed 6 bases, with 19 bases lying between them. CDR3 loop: CASSLNPPGGSGELFF. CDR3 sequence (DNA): TGCGCCAGCAGCCTAAACCCCCCCGGGGGTTCCGGGGAGCTGTTTTTT. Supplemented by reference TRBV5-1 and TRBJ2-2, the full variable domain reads KAGVTQTPRYLIKTRGQQVTLSCSPISGHRSVSWYQQTPGQGLQFLFEYFSETQRNKGNFPGRFSGRQFSNSRSEMNVSTLELGDSALYLCASSLNPPGGSGELFFGEGSRLTVL.

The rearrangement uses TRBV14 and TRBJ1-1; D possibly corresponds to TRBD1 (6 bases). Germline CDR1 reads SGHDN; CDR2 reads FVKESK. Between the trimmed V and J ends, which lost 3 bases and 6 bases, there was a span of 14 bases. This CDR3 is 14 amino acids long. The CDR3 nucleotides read TGTGCCAGCAGCCAGGTTGGGGCAGGGGCTGAAGCTTTCTTT. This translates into CASSQVGAGAEAFF.

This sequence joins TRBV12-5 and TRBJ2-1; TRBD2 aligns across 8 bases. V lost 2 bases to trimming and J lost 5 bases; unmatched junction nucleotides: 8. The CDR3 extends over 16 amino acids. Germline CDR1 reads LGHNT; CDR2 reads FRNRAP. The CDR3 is CASGLRLAGDDNEQFF. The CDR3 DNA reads TGTGCTAGTGGTTTGAGGCTAGCGGGTGATGACAATGAGCAGTTCTTC.

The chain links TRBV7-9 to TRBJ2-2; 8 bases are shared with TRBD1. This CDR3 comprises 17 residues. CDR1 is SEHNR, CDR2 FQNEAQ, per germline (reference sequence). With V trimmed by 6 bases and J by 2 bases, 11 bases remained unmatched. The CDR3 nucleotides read TGTGCCAGCAGAGGGGACAGGTCCCTCCTCAACACCGGGGAGCTGTTTTTT. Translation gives CASRGDRSLLNTGELFF.

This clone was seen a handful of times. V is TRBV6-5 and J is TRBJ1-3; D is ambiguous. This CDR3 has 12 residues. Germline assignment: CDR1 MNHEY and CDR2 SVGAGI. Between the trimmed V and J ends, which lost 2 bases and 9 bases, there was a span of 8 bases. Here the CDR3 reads CASSYAGGTIYF. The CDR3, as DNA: TGTGCCAGCAGTTACGCTGGCGGCACCATATATTTT.

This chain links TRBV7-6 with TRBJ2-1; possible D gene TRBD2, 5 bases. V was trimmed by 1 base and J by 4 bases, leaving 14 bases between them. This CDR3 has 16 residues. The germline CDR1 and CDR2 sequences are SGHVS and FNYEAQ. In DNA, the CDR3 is TGTGCCAGCAGCTTAGAGAGGGCCCTCGGTTACAATGAGCAGTTCTTC. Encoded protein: CASSLERALGYNEQFF.

The CDR3 protein is CASSPGLGSPGGNTIYF. In DNA, the CDR3 is TGTGCCAGCAGCCCCGGTCTGGGATCCCCGGGGGGAAACACCATATATTTT. The J gene is TRBJ1-3, the V gene TRBV7-8; D not resolved. The CDR3 spans 17 residues. Trimming shortened V by 5 bases and J by 4 bases, and 21 bases separated the two germline ends. CDR1 and CDR2 from the germline V gene are SGHVS and FQNEAQ.

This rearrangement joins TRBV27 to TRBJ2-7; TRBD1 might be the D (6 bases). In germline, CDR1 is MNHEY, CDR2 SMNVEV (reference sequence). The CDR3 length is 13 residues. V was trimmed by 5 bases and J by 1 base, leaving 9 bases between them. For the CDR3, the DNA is TGTGCCAGCAGTCCCCAGGGGTCCTACGAGCAGTACGTC. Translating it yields CASSPQGSYEQYV.

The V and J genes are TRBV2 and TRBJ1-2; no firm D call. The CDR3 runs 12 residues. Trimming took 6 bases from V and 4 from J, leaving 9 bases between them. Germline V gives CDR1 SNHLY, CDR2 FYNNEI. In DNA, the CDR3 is TGTGCCAGCAGAACTCGGGTCTATGGCTACACCTTC. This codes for CASRTRVYGYTF.

CDR3 in amino acids: CASSPGSGGKQPQHF. CDR3 nucleotide sequence: TGTGCCAGCTCACCAGGGAGCGGGGGTAAGCAGCCCCAGCATTTT. The rearrangement links TRBV18 to TRBJ1-5; D might be TRBD1 (5 bases). CDR1 and CDR2 (germline): KGHSH, LQKENI. CDR3 length equals 15 residues. V lost 2 bases to trimming and J lost 7 bases, with 15 bases between them. The whole variable domain, remainder taken from reference TRBV18 and TRBJ1-5, is NAGVMQNPRHLVRRRGQEARLRCSPMKGHSHVYWYRQLPEEGLKFMVYLQKENIIDESGMPKERFSAEFPKEGPSILRIQQVVRGDSAAYFCASSPGSGGKQPQHFGDGTRLSIL.

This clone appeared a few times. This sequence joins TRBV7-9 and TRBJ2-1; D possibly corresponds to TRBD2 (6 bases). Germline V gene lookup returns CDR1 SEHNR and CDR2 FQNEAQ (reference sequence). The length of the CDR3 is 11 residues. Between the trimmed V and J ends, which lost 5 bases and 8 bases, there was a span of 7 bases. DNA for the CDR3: TGTGCCAGCAGCGAGCGGGATGAGCAGTTCTTC. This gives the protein CASSERDEQFF.

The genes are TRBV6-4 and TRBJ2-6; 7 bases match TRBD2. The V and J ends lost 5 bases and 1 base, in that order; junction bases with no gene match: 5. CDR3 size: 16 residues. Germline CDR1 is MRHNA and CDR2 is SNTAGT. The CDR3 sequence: CASSWREHSGANVLTF. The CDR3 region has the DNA TGTGCCAGCAGTTGGCGGGAGCATTCTGGGGCCAACGTCCTGACTTTC.

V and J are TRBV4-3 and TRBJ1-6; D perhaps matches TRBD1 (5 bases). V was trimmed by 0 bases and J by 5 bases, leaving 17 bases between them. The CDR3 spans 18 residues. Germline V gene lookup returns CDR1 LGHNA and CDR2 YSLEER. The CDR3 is CASSQEVQGSPNNSPLHF. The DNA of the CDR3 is TGCGCCAGCAGCCAAGAGGTCCAGGGTAGCCCCAATAATTCACCCCTCCACTTT.

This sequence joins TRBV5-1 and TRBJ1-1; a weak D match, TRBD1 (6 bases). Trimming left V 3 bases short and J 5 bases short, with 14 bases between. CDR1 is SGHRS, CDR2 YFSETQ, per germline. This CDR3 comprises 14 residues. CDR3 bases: TGCGCCAGCAGCTCGACAGGAGTTTTGACTGAAGCTTTCTTT. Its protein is CASSSTGVLTEAFF.

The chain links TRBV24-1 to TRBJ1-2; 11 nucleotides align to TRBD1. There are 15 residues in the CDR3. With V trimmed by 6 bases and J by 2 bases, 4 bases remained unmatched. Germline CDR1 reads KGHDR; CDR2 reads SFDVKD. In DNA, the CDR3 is TGTGCCACCAGTAGGACAGGGGGCCCCAACTATGGCTACACCTTC. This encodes CATSRTGGPNYGYTF.

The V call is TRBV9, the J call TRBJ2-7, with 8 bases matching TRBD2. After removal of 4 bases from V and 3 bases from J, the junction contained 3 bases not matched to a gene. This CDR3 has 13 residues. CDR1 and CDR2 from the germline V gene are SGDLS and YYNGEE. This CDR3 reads CASSPGGDYEQYF. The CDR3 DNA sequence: TGTGCCAGCAGCCCCGGGGGGGACTACGAGCAGTACTTC.

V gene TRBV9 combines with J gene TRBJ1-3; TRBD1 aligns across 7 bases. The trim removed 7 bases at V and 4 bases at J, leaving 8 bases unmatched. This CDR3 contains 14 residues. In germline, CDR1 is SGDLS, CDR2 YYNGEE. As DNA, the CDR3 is TGTGCCAGCGCCACAGGGGCCCTGGGAAACACCATATATTTT. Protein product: CASATGALGNTIYF.

CDR3 sequence reads: CASSQTTGGKGYTF. The CDR3 DNA reads TGTGCCAGCAGCCAAACCACAGGGGGCAAAGGCTACACCTTC. The chain is built from TRBV6-5 and TRBJ1-2; the match to TRBD1 covers 9 bases. Per germline, CDR1 MNHEY and CDR2 SVGAGI. The CDR3 is 14 residues long. The ends lost 6 bases at V and 8 bases at J; junction bases unmatched: 10.

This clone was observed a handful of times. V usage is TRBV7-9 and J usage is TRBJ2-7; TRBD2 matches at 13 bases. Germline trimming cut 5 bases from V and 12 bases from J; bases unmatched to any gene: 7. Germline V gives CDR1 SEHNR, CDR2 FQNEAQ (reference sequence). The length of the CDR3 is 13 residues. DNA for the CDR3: TGTGCCAGCAGCCCACCGACTAGCGGGAGGCTGTACTTC. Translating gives CASSPPTSGRLYF. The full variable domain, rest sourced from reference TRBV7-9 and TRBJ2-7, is DTGVSQNPRHKITKRGQNVTFRCDPISEHNRLYWYRQTLGQGPEFLTYFQNEAQLEKSRLLSDRFSAERPKGSFSTLEIQRTEQGDSAMYLCASSPPTSGRLYFGPGTRLTVT.

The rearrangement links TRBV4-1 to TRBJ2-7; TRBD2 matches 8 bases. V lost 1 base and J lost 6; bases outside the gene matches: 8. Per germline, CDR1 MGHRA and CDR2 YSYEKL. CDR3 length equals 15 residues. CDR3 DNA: TGCGCCAGCAGCCAAGGTTTAGCGGGGCTGGGCGAGCAGTACTTC. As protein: CASSQGLAGLGEQYF.

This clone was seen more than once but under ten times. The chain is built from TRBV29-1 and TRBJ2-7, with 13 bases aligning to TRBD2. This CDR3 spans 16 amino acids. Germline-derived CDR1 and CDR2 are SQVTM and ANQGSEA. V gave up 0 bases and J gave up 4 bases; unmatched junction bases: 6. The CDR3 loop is CSVEDTSGRAGYEQYF. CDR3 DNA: TGCAGCGTTGAAGATACTAGCGGGAGGGCCGGTTACGAGCAGTACTTC.